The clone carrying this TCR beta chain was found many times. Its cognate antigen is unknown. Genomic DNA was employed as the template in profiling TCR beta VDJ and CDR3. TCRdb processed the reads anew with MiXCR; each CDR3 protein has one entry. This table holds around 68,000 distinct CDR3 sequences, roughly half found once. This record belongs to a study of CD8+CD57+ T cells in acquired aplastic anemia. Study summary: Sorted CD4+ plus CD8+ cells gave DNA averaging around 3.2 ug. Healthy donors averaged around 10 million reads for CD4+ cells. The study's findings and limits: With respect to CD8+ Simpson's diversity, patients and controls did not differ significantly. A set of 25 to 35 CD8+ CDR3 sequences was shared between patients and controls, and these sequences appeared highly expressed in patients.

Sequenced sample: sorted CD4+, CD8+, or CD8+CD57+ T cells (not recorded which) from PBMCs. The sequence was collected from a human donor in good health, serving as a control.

CDR3 nucleotide sequence: TGTGCCAGCAGTCAACCTTCAGGGGGCGGTCAGCCCCAGCATTTT. Residues: CASSQPSGGGQPQHF. J is TRBJ1-5 and V is TRBV6-1; 8 bases align to TRBD1. Trimming removed 5 bases from V and 6 bases from J; junction bases left unmatched: 9. Germline CDR1 and CDR2: MNHNS and SASEGT. The CDR3 runs 15 residues.